This TCR beta chain was recovered during a study of T cells after yellow fever vaccination. For the study at large: It was SMART-Seq v4 Ultra Low Input that prepared the fractions with low cell numbers. Findings of the study overall: The booster saw the reappearance of most primary-vaccination clones (96% CD4, 88% CD8). A small proportion of clonotypes was detected in both the CD4 and CD8 compartments. Weaker overall was a secondary response that nonetheless peaked faster, on day 5 versus 15.

This CDR3 contains 14 residues. Germline V gene data show CDR1 as SGHVS and CDR2 as FQNEAQ. Deletions cut 5 bases from V and 6 bases from J, with 15 bases between. TCRdb ran MiXCR on the 5' RACE reads and lists one entry per CDR3 protein. The sample gives roughly 500,000 distinct CDR3 sequences, about a fifth of which show up once; over 11% is in the top ten. Details on this clonotype: Its antigen is currently unknown.

Sequencing was performed on PBMCs, taken 15 days after the yellow fever booster vaccination. The V call is TRBV7-8, the J call TRBJ2-3; D uncertain. The sequence was collected from a man aged 25-45 years who received the YFV17D yellow fever vaccine. For the CDR3, the DNA is TGTGCCAGCAGCCCCCCTCTGAAAATCGATACGCAGTATTTT. Residues: CASSPPLKIDTQYF. The variable domain in full, with the rest retrieved from reference TRBV7-8 and TRBJ2-3, is GAGVSQSPRYKVAKRGQDVALRCDPISGHVSLFWYQQALGQGPEFLTYFQNEAQLDKSGLPSDRFFAERPEGSVSTLKIQRTQQEDSAVYLCASSPPLKIDTQYFGPGTRLTVL.